The 27 T cell receptor beta chains reported below all come from one sample, sequenced in a study of T cells in Graves' hyperthyroidism and ophthalmopathy. There were TCR beta CDR3 regions amplified from RNA transcripts. When the TCR CDR3 underwent first-round RT-PCR, the HTBI primer set was used. TCRdb reanalysed the multiplex PCR reads using MiXCR and keeps one entry per CDR3 protein. The repertoire holds 20,000 to 30,000 distinct CDR3 sequences, less than 65% seen once, with under 30% in the top ten. Source material: blood. Receptors were obtained from a middle-aged woman with Graves' hyperthyroidism that later progressed to Graves' ophthalmopathy.

The V call is TRBV10-1, the J call TRBJ2-7, with 9 positions matching TRBD1. Germline-derived CDR1 and CDR2 are WNHNN and SYGVQD (reference sequence). V was pared by 9 bases and J by 3 bases, with 12 bases of the junction left unmatched. This CDR3 region has 15 residues. Here the CDR3 DNA reads TGCGCCAGATCAAGCTGGGACAGGGCCTGCTACGAGCAGTACTTC. Protein: CARSSWDRACYEQYF.

V usage is TRBV20-1 and J usage is TRBJ1-6; D is unclear. V lost 3 bases, J lost 8 bases, and 14 bases lay in between. Germline CDR1 is DFQATT and CDR2 is SNEGSKA (reference sequence). The CDR3 is made up of 14 amino acids. CDR3 coding DNA: TGCAGTGCTAGGTTAGGGCAGAGATATTCACCCCTCCACTTT. Protein: CSARLGQRYSPLHF.

The V and J genes are TRBV2 and TRBJ1-5; a weak D match, TRBD1 (6 bases). The CDR3 length is 15 residues. The V and J ends lost 6 bases and 0 bases respectively, with 12 bases between them. Germline CDR1 is SNHLY and CDR2 is FYNNEI. Written as DNA, the CDR3 is TGTGCCAGCAGGCCGGGACAACCTAGCAATCAGCCCCAGCATTTT. This gives the protein CASRPGQPSNQPQHF.

Concerning this clonotype: One junction end disagrees with the germline gene, perhaps due to a read error. The rearrangement links TRBV6-1 to TRBJ2-3, with D possibly TRBD2 on 6 matching bases. CDR1 and CDR2 from the germline V gene are MNHNS and SASEGT. The CDR3 length is 11 residues. The CDR3 DNA is TGTGTCAGCGGGTTCACAGATACGCAGTATTTT. Translated: CVSGFTDTQYF.

This rearrangement joins TRBV5-1 to TRBJ1-4; TRBD1 matches at 7 bases. The CDR3 extends over 16 amino acids. Germline V lookup: CDR1 SGHRS, CDR2 YFSETQ. The ends lost 4 bases at V and 2 bases at J; junction bases unmatched: 8. The CDR3 DNA sequence: TGCGCCAGCAGCCCACAAGGGGGCCTGACTAATGAAAAACTGTTTTTT. Its protein is CASSPQGGLTNEKLFF. The variable domain in full, with the rest retrieved from reference TRBV5-1 and TRBJ1-4, is KAGVTQTPRYLIKTRGQQVTLSCSPISGHRSVSWYQQTPGQGLQFLFEYFSETQRNKGNFPGRFSGRQFSNSRSEMNVSTLELGDSALYLCASSPQGGLTNEKLFFGSGTQLSVL.

The chain combines TRBV20-1 with TRBJ1-6; TRBD1 agrees at 8 bases. V was clipped by 0 bases and J by 9 bases; unmatched bases: 7. This CDR3 has 15 residues. Germline V gene lookup returns CDR1 DFQATT and CDR2 SNEGSKA (reference sequence). Here the CDR3 reads CSARDLSTGASPLHF. DNA for the CDR3: TGCAGTGCTAGAGATCTGTCGACAGGGGCTTCACCCCTCCACTTT.

The V gene is TRBV10-1, the J gene TRBJ2-7; 7 positions match TRBD1. The V segment lost 4 bases and the J segment 3 bases; nucleotides outside the gene matches: 6. The CDR3 covers 14 residues. Germline V lookup: CDR1 WNHNN, CDR2 SYGVQD (reference sequence). In nucleotides, the CDR3 is TGCGCCAGCAGTGCCGCCGGGGACAGCTACGAGCAGTACTTC. Protein product: CASSAAGDSYEQYF.

Here the CDR3 DNA reads TGTGCCAGCAGCGTAGATTGGGGAAGGAATTCACCCCTCCACTTT. It is translated as CASSVDWGRNSPLHF. The genes are TRBV9 and TRBJ1-6; unclear D gene. Germline V gene lookup returns CDR1 SGDLS and CDR2 YYNGEE. This CDR3 spans 15 amino acids. Trimming left V 0 bases short and J 7 bases short, with 11 bases between.

The chain couples TRBV9 to TRBJ2-1; maybe TRBD2 (6 bases). CDR3 size: 16 residues. Trimming removed 0 bases at V and 0 bases at J, with 10 bases between. Germline loops: CDR1 SGDLS, CDR2 YYNGEE. CDR3 bases: TGTGCCAGCAGCGTAGGGGGGGACCGCTCCTACAATGAGCAGTTCTTC. Residues: CASSVGGDRSYNEQFF.

The chain has TRBV29-1 and TRBJ2-5; 9 bases agree with TRBD2. J gave up 2 bases and V 7 bases, and 11 bases lay outside the gene matches. CDR3 length: 15 amino acids. The V gene's germline CDR1 is SQVTM and CDR2 ANQGSEA. The CDR3 nucleotides are TGCAGCGGCGGCGGTGGGCTAGCGGGACAAGAGACCCAGTACTTC. Residues: CSGGGGLAGQETQYF.

The gene calls are TRBV20-1 and TRBJ1-1, with D hard to call. The CDR3 extends over 13 amino acids. Per germline, CDR1 DFQATT and CDR2 SNEGSKA (reference sequence). V was clipped by 1 base and J by 0 bases, with 6 bases between them. In nucleotides, the CDR3 is TGCAGTGCTAGAGTCGATTTGAACACTGAAGCTTTCTTT. Protein sequence: CSARVDLNTEAFF.

A remark on this clonotype: As the CDR3 is not closed by the conserved phenylalanine or tryptophan, this likely results from a read error. The limits of the CDR3 on the DNA are not certain, so only TCRdb's listed CDR3 is given. The V gene is TRBV6-1, the J gene TRBJ2-6. Including both end residues, the CDR3 is 8 amino acids long. Germline CDR1 and CDR2: MNHNS and SASEGT. The CDR3 sequence: CASSEHSS.

This clonotype was seen many times. This chain links TRBV4-1 with TRBJ2-1, with 9 bases fitting TRBD1. V gave up 4 bases and J gave up 4 bases; unmatched junction bases: 8. CDR1 and CDR2 (germline): MGHRA, YSYEKL. The CDR3 is 16 amino acids. CDR3 DNA sequence: TGCGCCAGCAGCCTCCACCGTGGACAGGGGTACAATGAGCAGTTCTTC. It encodes CASSLHRGQGYNEQFF.

This chain uses TRBV6-1 with TRBJ2-2; 9 bases align to TRBD1. The V and J ends lost 2 bases and 10 bases, in that order; junction bases with no gene match: 8. This CDR3 region has 15 residues. Germline V gene sequence: CDR1 MNHNS, CDR2 SASEGT. The CDR3 loop is CASSETGTGLVELFF. In DNA form, the CDR3 reads TGTGCCAGCAGTGAAACCGGGACAGGGTTGGTGGAGCTGTTTTTT.

This clonotype was recorded many times. The chain joins TRBV27 to TRBJ2-6; TRBD2 agrees at 7 bases. CDR3 length: 16 amino acids. Trimming took 9 bases from V and 0 from J; bases not matched to a gene: 8. Germline-derived CDR1 and CDR2 are MNHEY and SMNVEV (reference sequence). CDR3 bases: TGTGCCAGATTTCCGGGACTAAGCTCTGGGGCCAACGTCCTGACTTTC. As protein: CARFPGLSSGANVLTF.

Comment on this clonotype: A much more abundant neighbour one base away suggests this may be a read error. The V gene is TRBV24-1, the J gene TRBJ2-1; 8 bases align to TRBD2. Germline V lookup: CDR1 KGHDR, CDR2 SFDVKD. The V segment lost 12 bases and the J segment 6 bases; nucleotides outside the gene matches: 15. The CDR3 length is 15 residues. The CDR3 DNA is TGTGCCGGCAGTTTATTTAGCGGGACTTTCAATGAGCAGTTCTTC. Translated, it gives CAGSLFSGTFNEQFF.

Details on this clonotype: The missing conserved phenylalanine or tryptophan at the end of this CDR3 makes a read error likely. The chain joins TRBV2 to TRBJ1-1; no clear D. Deletions cut 6 bases from V and 3 bases from J, with 14 bases between. CDR1 and CDR2 from the germline V gene are SNHLY and FYNNEI. This CDR3 has 14 amino acids. The CDR3 loop reads CASRPGGLDTEAFL. The CDR3 coding sequence is TGTGCCAGCAGGCCAGGAGGTCTTGACACTGAAGCTTTCCTT.

Of note for this clonotype: One end of the junction does not line up with germline, which may come from a read error. The gene calls are TRBV2 and TRBJ1-2; D call uncertain. Per the germline V gene, CDR1 is SNHLY and CDR2 is FYNNEI. The CDR3 contains 15 residues. The CDR3 sequence: CASSDRPGMDYDYTF. Written as DNA, the CDR3 is TGTGCCAGCAGTGACCGGCCGGGAATGGACTATGACTACACCTTC.

In its sample, this clonotype was seen once. V usage is TRBV2 and J usage is TRBJ2-3; D uncertain. Trimming shortened V by 2 bases and J by 4 bases, and 10 bases separated the two germline ends. CDR1 is SNHLY and CDR2 is FYNNEI in the germline V gene. This CDR3 has 14 residues. The CDR3 protein is CASSEWRSSDTQYF. The CDR3 DNA is TGTGCCAGCAGTGAATGGCGGAGCTCAGATACGCAGTATTTT.

The V and J genes are TRBV5-1 and TRBJ2-1; 14 nucleotides line up with TRBD2. V shed 0 bases, J shed 4 bases, and the junction held 0 bases outside the gene matches. The CDR3 runs to 16 residues. The germline V gene has CDR1 SGHRS and CDR2 YFSETQ. CDR3 coding DNA: TGCGCCAGCAGCTTGGGACTAGCGGGAGGGTACAATGAGCAGTTCTTC. Translating gives CASSLGLAGGYNEQFF.

Remarks on this clonotype: Compared with germline, one end of the junction differs, possibly owing to a read error. The CDR3: CASSVAGGDNKQFF. CDR3 coding DNA: TGTGCCAGCAGCGTAGCGGGAGGGGACAATAAGCAGTTCTTC. This chain uses TRBV25-1 with TRBJ2-1; 11 positions agree with TRBD2. The V gene's germline CDR1 is MGHDK and CDR2 SYGVNS. The CDR3 runs 14 residues.

By its share, this clonotype is medium-sized. The V gene is TRBV6-5, the J gene TRBJ2-1; TRBD2 agrees at 7 bases. V was pared by 4 bases and J by 1 base, with 4 bases of the junction left unmatched. The CDR3 covers 15 residues. CDR1 and CDR2 (germline): MNHEY, SVGAGI. CDR3 sequence: CASSLLAGSYNEQFF. The DNA for the CDR3 is TGTGCCAGCAGTTTATTAGCGGGTTCCTACAATGAGCAGTTCTTC.

V and J are TRBV2 and TRBJ1-2; D remains unclear. Trimming left V 5 bases short and J 4 bases short, with 20 bases between. The CDR3 contains 16 residues. The germline gives CDR1 SNHLY, CDR2 FYNNEI. The CDR3 DNA reads TGTGCCAGCAGTCAGCAAGGGTCGGGATGGGGCTATGGCTACACCTTC. Its translation: CASSQQGSGWGYGYTF.

This clonotype is categorized as medium-sized (0.01 to 0.1%). V and J are TRBV2 and TRBJ2-7; the D is unclear. Germline V lookup: CDR1 SNHLY, CDR2 FYNNEI. Trimming left V 3 bases short and J 6 bases short, with 15 bases between. The length of the CDR3 is 14 residues. Here the CDR3 reads CASSDLVLSGEQYF. Written as DNA, the CDR3 is TGTGCCAGCAGTGATTTGGTGCTCTCGGGCGAGCAGTACTTC.

Many counts were recorded for this clonotype. The gene calls are TRBV30 and TRBJ2-7; D is possibly TRBD1 (6 bases). Germline CDR1 is GTSNPN and CDR2 is SVGIG (reference sequence). The CDR3 consists of 12 residues. V lost 2 bases to trimming and J lost 5 bases, with 10 bases between them. The CDR3 DNA follows: TGTGCCTGGAGTCTAACAGGGAACGAGCAGTACTTC. It specifies CAWSLTGNEQYF.

The J gene is TRBJ1-4, the V gene TRBV5-6; D remains ambiguous. CDR1 is SGHDT, CDR2 YYEEEE, per germline. The germline V and J ends were trimmed by 2 bases and 11 bases, with 16 bases remaining between them. This CDR3 is built from 14 residues. CDR3 sequence: CASSFGLPAGKLFF. The CDR3 coding sequence is TGTGCCAGCAGCTTCGGACTCCCCGCTGGGAAACTGTTTTTT. The variable domain in full, completed from reference TRBV5-6 and TRBJ1-4, reads DAGVTQSPTHLIKTRGQQVTLRCSPKSGHDTVSWYQQALGQGPQFIFQYYEEEERQRGNFPDRFSGHQFPNYSSELNVNALLLGDSALYLCASSFGLPAGKLFFGSGTQLSVL.

The V and J genes are TRBV20-1 and TRBJ1-1; D remains unclear. This CDR3 contains 14 residues. Germline CDR1 DFQATT, CDR2 SNEGSKA (reference sequence). V gave up 5 bases and J gave up 4 bases, with 17 bases separating them. The CDR3 is CSAPRTGGGTEAFF. The CDR3 bases are TGCAGTGCTCCCCGGACGGGAGGCGGCACTGAAGCTTTCTTT.